This record covers a single TCR beta chain. Authors' data handling: Amplification with reference gene primers provided the estimates of nucleated cell counts. Some clones are missing from TCRdb's copy, which holds only in-frame ones; the method was immunoSEQ multiplex PCR. V and J calls and clone size are as listed in that table; D and trimming were resolved from the DNA. Of 26,000 or so clones in the sample, roughly three quarters were seen once. This specimen belongs to a study of blood T cell repertoires in COVID-19. At the level of the study: Sites across the United States, Italy and Spain contributed samples from acute and convalescent COVID-19. The cDNA or gDNA used as material had been derived from T cells, B-cell-depleted T cells, or PBMCs.

Sequencing was performed on peripheral blood. The source is an older man with acute or convalescent COVID-19.

CDR3 protein: CATSDPPRDRGRTDTQYF. CDR3 bases: TGTGCCACCAGTGACCCGCCCCGGGACAGGGGGCGCACAGATACGCAGTATTTT. The rearrangement uses TRBV24-1 and TRBJ2-3, with 12 bases that match TRBD1. Losses at the gene ends were 4 bases for V and 1 base for J; bases not matched to a gene: 8. CDR3 length: 18 amino acids. Germline values: CDR1 KGHDR, CDR2 SFDVKD.